The clone carrying this T cell receptor beta chain turned up a few times. Its specificity is unknown. Regarding time point: persistent/refractory GD, antithyroid drugs over 5 years with positive TRAb. PBMCs were the source of the RNA used for TCR sequencing. This sample is part of a study of regulatory T cells in long-lasting Graves disease. Whole-study findings and limits: Persistent Graves' disease cases displayed lower TCR diversity than newly diagnosed ones. Persistent cases favored TRBV28, TRBJ1-2 and TRBJ2-5.

V was clipped by 1 base and J by 6 bases, with 19 bases between them. Germline V gene sequence: CDR1 DFQATT, CDR2 SNEGSKA (reference sequence). The CDR3 consists of 15 residues. According to the study, TCR beta libraries were built with iRepertoire HTBI primers and CDR3-region Arm-PCR. TCRdb reprocessed the multiplex PCR reads via MiXCR and lists one record per CDR3 protein. The sample carries some 370,000 distinct CDR3 sequences, about 20% recorded once. This TCR came from a female donor with Graves disease. Material: peripheral blood mononuclear cells (PBMCs), obtained when the disease was refractory, from a patient treated with antithyroid drugs. The chain uses TRBV20-1 and TRBJ2-7; D gene uncertain. This CDR3 is CSARGRVSRPFEQYF. The CDR3 region has the DNA TGCAGTGCTAGAGGCCGGGTTAGTAGGCCCTTCGAGCAGTACTTC.